This T cell receptor beta chain was observed in a study of Ad26.COV2.S vaccination and SARS-CoV-2 variants. Study background: Intramuscularly, Ad26.COV2.S was given either once or twice, 56 days apart.

CDR3 length: 15 amino acids. Germline V gene data show CDR1 as LNHDA and CDR2 as SQIVND (reference sequence). V lost 4 bases, J lost 0 bases, and 10 bases lay in between. Profiled with immunoSEQ multiplex PCR; TCRdb holds only in-frame clones, not every one. The table has 350,000 to 500,000 clones, 75% to 95% seen once; the top ten hold 12%. Treatment of the sample: over 15 received Ad26.COV2.S at low or high dose, single or two shots; 5 received placebo; per-sample allocation not given. The investigators took samples on day 63 after the first vaccine or placebo injection. An adult donor aged 18-55 years was enrolled in Boston.

The source was peripheral blood, collected in a trial of Ad26.COV2.S vaccine versus placebo. This sequence joins TRBV19 and TRBJ1-5; D gene unclear. The clonotype originates from a person aged 18-65 years who received the Ad26.COV2.S COVID-19 vaccine or a placebo. This CDR3 is CASSRGGFSNQPQHF. The CDR3 DNA follows: TGTGCCAGTAGTAGGGGAGGCTTTAGCAATCAGCCCCAGCATTTT.